This TCR beta chain was captured in a study of CD8+ T cells in alopecia areata. Study-level information: C3H/HeJ donors aged about 6-13 months with spontaneous alopecia supplied skin grafted onto roughly 7-11-week-old female C3H/HeJ mice. Study findings and constraints: Clonality exceeded that of normal scalp in lesional scalp, most notably in alopecia totalis/universalis.

As to this clone: Its target is unknown. Here the gene names and germline are mouse. The sequenced fragment ends 4 residues before the CDR3 boundary, so the rest is inferred from the germline J gene. The sample carries other DNA sequences with the same CDR3.

Trimming at V came to 6 bases and at J to 3 bases, leaving 3 bases not matched to a gene. The CDR3 contains 13 residues. The germline V gene encodes CDR1 NNHDY and CDR2 SYVADS. Sorting of pooled cutaneous lymph node cells used CD4, CD8alpha, NKG2D, NKG2ACE and other markers. Once RNA had been extracted, it was reverse transcribed into cDNA to act as the sequencing template. Assay used: immunoSEQ multiplex PCR; TCRdb lists only in-frame clones, some missing. There are more than 2,000 clones in the sample, none observed a single time. The sequence came from a C3H/HeJ mouse with alopecia areata. For the strain, the MHC haplotype given is H2-k. This sequence joins TRBV13-3 and TRBJ2-7; 10 bases fit TRBD2. The sequencing sample was made of CD8+ T cells sorted from a lymph node. The CDR3 loop reads CASTGLGDYEQYF. Partial CDR3 DNA: TGTGCCAGCACCGGACTGGGGGACTAT.